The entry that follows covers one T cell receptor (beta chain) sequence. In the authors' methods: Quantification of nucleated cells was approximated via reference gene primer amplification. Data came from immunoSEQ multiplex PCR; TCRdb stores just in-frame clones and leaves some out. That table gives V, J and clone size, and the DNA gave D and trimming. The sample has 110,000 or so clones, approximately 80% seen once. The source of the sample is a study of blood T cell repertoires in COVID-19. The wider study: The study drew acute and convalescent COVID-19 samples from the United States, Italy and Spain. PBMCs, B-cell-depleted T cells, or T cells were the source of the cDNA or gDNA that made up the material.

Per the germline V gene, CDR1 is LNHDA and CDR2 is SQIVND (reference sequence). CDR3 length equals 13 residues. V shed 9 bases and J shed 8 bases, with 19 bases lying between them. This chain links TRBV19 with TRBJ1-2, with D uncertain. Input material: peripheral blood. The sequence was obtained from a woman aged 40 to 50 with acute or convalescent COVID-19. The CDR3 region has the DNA TGTGCCAGCCAATCGACGGACCCGGGGGGCTACACCTTC. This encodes CASQSTDPGGYTF.